This T cell receptor beta chain comes out of a study of response to subunit inactivated influenza vaccine. Study observations and caveats: T cells newly recruited by each seasonal influenza vaccination are few, the authors suggested.

TCRdb ran MiXCR on the RT-PCR reads and lists one entry per CDR3 protein. The profile shows 800,000 to 1,000,000 distinct CDR3 sequences, less than 25% of them singletons. This clonotype was recorded a few times. Antigen unknown. Germline values: CDR1 DFQATT, CDR2 SNEGSKA (reference sequence). Trimming cost V 5 bases and J 3 bases; bases outside gene matches: 13. The CDR3 has 16 residues. This clonotype was sampled from a man aged 50 to 60 who received an inactivated influenza vaccine. Specimen: PBMCs from blood, collected 4 to 6 days after vaccination. This chain joins TRBV20-1 and TRBJ2-4; 7 bases align to TRBD2. The chain's CDR3 is CSAPGARGVDKNIQYF. As DNA, the CDR3 is TGCAGTGCTCCAGGTGCACGGGGGGTGGACAAAAACATTCAGTACTTC.